The T cell receptor beta chain described here comes from a study of beta chain features in type 1 diabetes. Expressed TCRB transcripts were sequenced because the isolated RNA had all been reverse transcribed beforehand. Naive, central memory and regulatory T cell samples averaged around 3.9 million reads. Repertoires were generated with immunoSEQ multiplex PCR, while TCRdb's copy carries only in-frame clones and drops some. Of about 230,000 clones listed, about 9.3% are singletons. General study points: The study found that naive, central memory and Treg TCRB repertoires appeared more similar in patients than in healthy donors.

A note on this clone: Its specificity is unknown.

V was pared by 3 bases and J by 6 bases, with 18 bases between. The CDR3 covers 14 residues. Germline loops: CDR1 GTSNPN, CDR2 SVGIG (reference sequence). The origin of this receptor is a woman aged 18-29 years in good health. The V call is TRBV30, the J call TRBJ2-7; TRBD1 might be the D (6 bases). Material for sequencing was naive CD4+ T cells from blood. In nucleotides, the CDR3 is TGTGCCTGGAGGCTCCCGTACCCCAGGGGCGAGCAGTACTTC. Its translation: CAWRLPYPRGEQYF.